A selection of T cell receptor beta chains follows, all from one sample in a study of blood T cell repertoires in COVID-19. Sequenced by immunoSEQ multiplex PCR; TCRdb stores in-frame clones only, minus some. The sample contains hundreds of thousands of clones, more than 80% of which appear only once. Sequencing used peripheral blood. These receptor sequences come from a young woman with acute or convalescent COVID-19. Each CDR3 is given with its conserved first and last residue. The D gene is left open where the match is weak. Size tells how often a clone was seen (once, few, many) or the class of an expanded clone, and some rows leave it out.

v_call	clone_size	d_call	j_call	cdr3_aa	cdr3_nt
TRBV9	-	-	TRBJ2-5	CASSPRTRGETQYF	TGTGCCAGCAGCCCCCGTACTCGCGGGGAGACCCAGTACTTC
TRBV12-3/TRBV12-4	-	-	TRBJ1-2	CASSPAQGGYTF	TGTGCCAGCAGTCCTGCCCAGGGTGGCTACACCTTC
TRBV19	-	TRBD2	TRBJ2-7	CASSMGGDTYEQYF	TGTGCCAGTAGTATGGGGGGGGATACCTACGAGCAGTACTTC
TRBV7-2	few	-	TRBJ1-2	CASSSFPGSGGYGYTF	TGTGCCAGCAGTTCATTTCCAGGATCAGGCGGGTATGGCTACACCTTC
TRBV12-3/TRBV12-4	-	-	TRBJ2-2	CASSYSNTGELFF	TGTGCCAGCAGCTATTCGAACACCGGGGAGCTGTTTTTT
TRBV5-6	once	TRBD1	TRBJ1-5	CASSLPRPGQGSYQPQHF	TGTGCCAGCAGCCTACCCCGACCGGGACAGGGCTCCTATCAGCCCCAGCATTTT
TRBV7-2	-	-	TRBJ1-5	CASSLGRIMSNQPQHF	TGTGCCAGCAGCTTAGGGCGGATTATGAGCAATCAGCCCCAGCATTTT
TRBV5-5	-	-	TRBJ1-2	CASSLGGNIDYNYGYTF	TGTGCCAGCAGCTTAGGAGGAAACATCGACTATAACTATGGCTACACCTTC
TRBV7-9	-	-	TRBJ2-3	CASSDNTDTQYF	TGTGCCAGCTCAGACAATACAGATACGCAGTATTTT
TRBV20-1	-	-	TRBJ2-1	CSEAKGNEQFF	TGCAGCGAAGCCAAGGGGAATGAGCAGTTCTTC
TRBV6-4	-	-	TRBJ2-5	CASSDLQDSQETQYF	TGTGCCAGCAGTGATCTACAGGACAGCCAAGAGACCCAGTACTTC
TRBV29-1	-	TRBD1	TRBJ1-1	CSGTGTVGTEAFF	TGCAGCGGAACCGGGACAGTGGGAACTGAAGCTTTCTTT
TRBV9	once	-	TRBJ1-1	CASSARGFTEAFF	TGTGCCAGCAGCGCGAGGGGGTTCACTGAAGCTTTCTTT
TRBV29-1	-	TRBD2	TRBJ2-2	CSVSGGVSTGELFF	TGCAGCGTGAGCGGGGGCGTATCCACCGGGGAGCTGTTTTTT
TRBV30	-	-	TRBJ1-2	CAWSEGGVGYTF	TGTGCCTGGAGTGAGGGGGGGGTAGGCTACACCTTC